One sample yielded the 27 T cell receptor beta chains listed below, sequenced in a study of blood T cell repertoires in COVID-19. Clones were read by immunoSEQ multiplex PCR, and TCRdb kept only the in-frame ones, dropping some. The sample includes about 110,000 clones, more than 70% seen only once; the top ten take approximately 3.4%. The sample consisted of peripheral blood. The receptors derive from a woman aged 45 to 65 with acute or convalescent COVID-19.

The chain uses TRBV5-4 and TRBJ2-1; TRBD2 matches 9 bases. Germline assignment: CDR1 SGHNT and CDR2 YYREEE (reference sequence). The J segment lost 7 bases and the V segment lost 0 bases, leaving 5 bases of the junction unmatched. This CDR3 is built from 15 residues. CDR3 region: CASSLASGEGNEQFF. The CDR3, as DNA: TGTGCCAGCAGCTTGGCTAGCGGGGAGGGGAATGAGCAGTTCTTC.

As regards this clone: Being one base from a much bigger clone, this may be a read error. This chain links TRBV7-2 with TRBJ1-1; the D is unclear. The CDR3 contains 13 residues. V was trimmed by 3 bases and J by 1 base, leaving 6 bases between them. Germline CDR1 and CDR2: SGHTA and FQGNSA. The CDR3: CASSLAGNTEAFF. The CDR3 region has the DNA TGTGCCAGCAGCTTGGCAGGGAACACTGAAGCTTTCTTT. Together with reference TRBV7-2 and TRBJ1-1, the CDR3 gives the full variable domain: GAGVSQSPSNKVTEKGKDVELRCDPISGHTALYWYRQSLGQGLEFLIYFQGNSAPDKSGLPSDRFSAERTGGSVSTLTIQRTQQEDSAVYLCASSLAGNTEAFFGQGTRLTVV.

The CDR3 sequence is CASSMTSGRSFYNEQFF. The CDR3 bases are TGTGCCAGTAGTATGACTAGCGGGAGATCTTTCTACAATGAGCAGTTCTTC. The chain has TRBV19 and TRBJ2-1, with 12 bases that match TRBD2. Germline V lookup: CDR1 LNHDA, CDR2 SQIVND (reference sequence). Unmatched junction bases numbered 6, after V lost 3 bases and J lost 3 bases. The CDR3 totals 17 residues.

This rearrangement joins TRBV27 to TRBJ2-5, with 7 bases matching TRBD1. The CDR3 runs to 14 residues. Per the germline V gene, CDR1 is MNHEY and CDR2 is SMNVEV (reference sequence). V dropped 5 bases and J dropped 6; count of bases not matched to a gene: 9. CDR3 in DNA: TGTGCCAGCAGTGCATCGACAGGGACGAAGACCCAGTACTTC. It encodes CASSASTGTKTQYF.

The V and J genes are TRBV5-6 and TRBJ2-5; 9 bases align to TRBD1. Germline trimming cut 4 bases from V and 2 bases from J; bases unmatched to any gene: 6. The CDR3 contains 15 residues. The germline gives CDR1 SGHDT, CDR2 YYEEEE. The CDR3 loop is CASSLTGGAQETQYF. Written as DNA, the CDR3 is TGTGCCAGCAGCCTCACAGGGGGCGCACAAGAGACCCAGTACTTC.

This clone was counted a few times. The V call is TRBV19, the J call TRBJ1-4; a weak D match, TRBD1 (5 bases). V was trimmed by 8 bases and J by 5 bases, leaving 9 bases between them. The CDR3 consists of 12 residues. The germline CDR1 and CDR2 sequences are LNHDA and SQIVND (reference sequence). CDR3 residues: CASSDKNEKLFF. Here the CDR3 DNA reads TGTGCCAGTTCGGACAAGAATGAAAAACTGTTTTTT.

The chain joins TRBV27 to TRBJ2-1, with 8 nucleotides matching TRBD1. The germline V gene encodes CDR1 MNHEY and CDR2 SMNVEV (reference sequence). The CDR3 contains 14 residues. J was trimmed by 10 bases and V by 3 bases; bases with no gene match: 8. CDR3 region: CASSLTGQGGEQFF. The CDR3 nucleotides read TGTGCCAGCAGTTTGACCGGACAGGGTGGGGAGCAGTTCTTC.

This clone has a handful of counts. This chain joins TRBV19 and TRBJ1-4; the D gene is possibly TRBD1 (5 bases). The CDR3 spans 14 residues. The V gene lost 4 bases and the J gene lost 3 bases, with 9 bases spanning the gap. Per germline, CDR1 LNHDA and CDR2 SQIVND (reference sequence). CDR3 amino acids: CASSTRAPNEKLFF. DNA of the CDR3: TGTGCCAGTAGTACCAGGGCACCTAATGAAAAACTGTTTTTT.

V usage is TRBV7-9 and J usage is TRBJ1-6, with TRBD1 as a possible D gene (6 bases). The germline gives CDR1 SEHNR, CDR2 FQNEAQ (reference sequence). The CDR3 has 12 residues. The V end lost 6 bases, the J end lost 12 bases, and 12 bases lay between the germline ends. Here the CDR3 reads CASSYDRRPLHF. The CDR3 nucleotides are TGTGCCAGCAGTTACGACAGGAGACCCCTCCACTTT.

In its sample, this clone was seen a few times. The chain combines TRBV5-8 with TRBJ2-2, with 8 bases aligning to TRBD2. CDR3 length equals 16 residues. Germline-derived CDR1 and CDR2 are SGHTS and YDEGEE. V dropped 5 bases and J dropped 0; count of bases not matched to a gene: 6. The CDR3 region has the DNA TGTGCCAGCAGGTCGGTAGCGGGGACGAACACCGGGGAGCTGTTTTTT. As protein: CASRSVAGTNTGELFF.

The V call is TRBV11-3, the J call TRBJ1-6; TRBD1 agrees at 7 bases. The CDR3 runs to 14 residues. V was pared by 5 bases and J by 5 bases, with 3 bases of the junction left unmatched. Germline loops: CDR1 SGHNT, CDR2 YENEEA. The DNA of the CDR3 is TGTGCCAGCAGCAGGGGACAGAATAATTCACCCCTCCACTTT. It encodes CASSRGQNNSPLHF.

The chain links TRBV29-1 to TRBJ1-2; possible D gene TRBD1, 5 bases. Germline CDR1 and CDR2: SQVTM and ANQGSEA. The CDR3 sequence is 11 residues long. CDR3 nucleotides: TGCATTGGGGGAGGGACTGGGGGCTACACCTTC. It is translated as CIGGGTGGYTF.

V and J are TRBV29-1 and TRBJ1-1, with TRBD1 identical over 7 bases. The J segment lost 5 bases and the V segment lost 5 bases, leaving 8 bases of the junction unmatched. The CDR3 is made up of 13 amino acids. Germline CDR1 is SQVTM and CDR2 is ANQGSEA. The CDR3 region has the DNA TGCAGCGTTTGGTGGAGACAGGGAACTGAAGCTTTCTTT. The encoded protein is CSVWWRQGTEAFF.

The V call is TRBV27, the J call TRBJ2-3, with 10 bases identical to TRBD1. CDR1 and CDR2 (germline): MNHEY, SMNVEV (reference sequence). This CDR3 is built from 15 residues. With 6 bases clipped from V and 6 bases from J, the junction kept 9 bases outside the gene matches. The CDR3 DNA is TGTGCCAGCAGCCGGACAGGGGGGAGGGAGGATACGCAGTATTTT. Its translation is CASSRTGGREDTQYF.

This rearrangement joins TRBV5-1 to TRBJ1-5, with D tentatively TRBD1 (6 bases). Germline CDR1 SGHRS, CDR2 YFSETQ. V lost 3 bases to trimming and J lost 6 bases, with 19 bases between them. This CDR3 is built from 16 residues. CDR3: CASSSGTPGIGQPQHF. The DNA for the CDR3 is TGCGCCAGCAGCTCCGGGACACCGGGGATCGGTCAGCCCCAGCATTTT.

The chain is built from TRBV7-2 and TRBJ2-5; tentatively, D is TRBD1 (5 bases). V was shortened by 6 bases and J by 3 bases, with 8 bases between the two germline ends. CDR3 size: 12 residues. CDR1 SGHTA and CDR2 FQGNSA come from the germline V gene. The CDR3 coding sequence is TGTGCCAGCAGAGGACAAAAAGAGACCCAGTACTTC. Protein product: CASRGQKETQYF.

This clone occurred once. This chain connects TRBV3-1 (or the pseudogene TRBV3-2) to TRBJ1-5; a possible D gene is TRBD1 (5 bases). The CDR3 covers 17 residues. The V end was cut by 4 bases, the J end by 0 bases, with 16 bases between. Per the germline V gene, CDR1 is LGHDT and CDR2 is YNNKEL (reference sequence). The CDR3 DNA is TGTGCCAGCAGCCCAGAGTGGGCAGGGAATAGCAATCAGCCCCAGCATTTT. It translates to CASSPEWAGNSNQPQHF.

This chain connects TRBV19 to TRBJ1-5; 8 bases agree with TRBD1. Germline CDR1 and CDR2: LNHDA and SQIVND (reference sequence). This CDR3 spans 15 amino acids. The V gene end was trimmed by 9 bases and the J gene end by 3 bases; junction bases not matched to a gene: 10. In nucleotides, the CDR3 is TGTGCCAGCCGGGGGGACAGGAGCCTCAATCAGCCCCAGCATTTT. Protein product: CASRGDRSLNQPQHF.

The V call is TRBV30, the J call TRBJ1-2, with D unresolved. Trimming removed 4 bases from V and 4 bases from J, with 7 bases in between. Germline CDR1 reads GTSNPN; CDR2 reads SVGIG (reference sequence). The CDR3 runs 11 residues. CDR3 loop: CAWNPGYGYTF. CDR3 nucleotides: TGTGCCTGGAATCCGGGCTATGGCTACACCTTC.

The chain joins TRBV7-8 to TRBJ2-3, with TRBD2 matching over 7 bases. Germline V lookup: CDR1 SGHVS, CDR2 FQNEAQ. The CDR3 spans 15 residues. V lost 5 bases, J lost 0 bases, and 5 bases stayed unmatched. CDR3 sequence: CASSRGLGSTDTQYF. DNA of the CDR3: TGTGCCAGCAGCCGAGGACTAGGAAGCACAGATACGCAGTATTTT.

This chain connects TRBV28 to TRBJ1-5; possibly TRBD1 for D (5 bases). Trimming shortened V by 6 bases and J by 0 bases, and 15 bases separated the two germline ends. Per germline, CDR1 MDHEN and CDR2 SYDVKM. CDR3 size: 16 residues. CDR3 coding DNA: TGTGCCAGCAGCGAACCCTCAGGGTATAGCAATCAGCCCCAGCATTTT. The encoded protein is CASSEPSGYSNQPQHF.

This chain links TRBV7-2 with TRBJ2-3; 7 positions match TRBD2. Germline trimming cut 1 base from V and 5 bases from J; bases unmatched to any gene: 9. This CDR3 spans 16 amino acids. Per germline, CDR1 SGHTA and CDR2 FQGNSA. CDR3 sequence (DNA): TGTGCCAGCAGCTTAGATCCGACTAGCCTCAGAGATACGCAGTATTTT. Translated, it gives CASSLDPTSLRDTQYF.

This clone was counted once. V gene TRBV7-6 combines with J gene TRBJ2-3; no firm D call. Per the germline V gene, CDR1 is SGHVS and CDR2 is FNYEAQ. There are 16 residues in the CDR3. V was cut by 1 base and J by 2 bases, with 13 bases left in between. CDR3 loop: CASSLGGTTPTDTQYF. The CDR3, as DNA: TGTGCCAGCAGCTTAGGTGGCACGACACCCACAGATACGCAGTATTTT.

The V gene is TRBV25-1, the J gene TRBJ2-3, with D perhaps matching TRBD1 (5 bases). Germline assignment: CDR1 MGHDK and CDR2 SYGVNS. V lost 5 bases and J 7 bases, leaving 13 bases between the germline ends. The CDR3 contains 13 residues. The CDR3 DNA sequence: TGTGCCAGCAGTCCGCAAGGGGTAAATACGCAGTATTTT. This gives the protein CASSPQGVNTQYF.

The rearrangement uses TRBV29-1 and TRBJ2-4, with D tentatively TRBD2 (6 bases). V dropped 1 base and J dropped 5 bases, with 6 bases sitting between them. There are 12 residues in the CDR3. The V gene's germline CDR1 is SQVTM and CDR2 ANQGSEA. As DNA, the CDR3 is TGCAGCGTTGAAGCGGGGGAAAACATTCAGTACTTC. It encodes CSVEAGENIQYF.

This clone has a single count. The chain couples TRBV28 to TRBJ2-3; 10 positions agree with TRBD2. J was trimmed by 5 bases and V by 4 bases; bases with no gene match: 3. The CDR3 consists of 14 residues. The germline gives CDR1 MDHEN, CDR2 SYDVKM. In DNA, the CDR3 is TGTGCCAGCAGTTCTAGACTAGCGGGAGATACGCAGTATTTT. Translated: CASSSRLAGDTQYF.

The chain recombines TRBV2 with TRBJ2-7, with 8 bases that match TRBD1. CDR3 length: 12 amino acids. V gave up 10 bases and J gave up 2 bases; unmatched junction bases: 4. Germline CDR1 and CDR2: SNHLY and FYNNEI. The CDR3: CATGGVPYEQYF. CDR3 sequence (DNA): TGTGCCACAGGGGGCGTACCCTACGAGCAGTACTTC.